This T cell receptor (beta chain) is from a study of glioma-infiltrating T cells after dendritic cell vaccination. The CDR3 is 16 residues long. Germline-derived CDR1 and CDR2 are SGHNT and YYREEE (reference sequence). V gave up 0 bases and J gave up 9 bases; unmatched junction bases: 7. The time point: after dendritic cell vaccination, including at tumor progression/relapse. The protocol was immunoSEQ multiplex PCR, while the TCRdb copy is restricted to in-frame clones and leaves out a portion. Of some 91,000 clones listed, approximately 80% are singletons. The clonotype originates from a human donor with glioblastoma. The V call is TRBV5-4, the J call TRBJ2-1, with 12 bases that match TRBD2. The sequences come from blood, collected after dendritic cell vaccination. CDR3 protein: CASSLGLAGEVGEQFF. The CDR3 DNA follows: TGTGCCAGCAGCTTGGGACTAGCGGGAGAAGTTGGTGAGCAGTTCTTC.